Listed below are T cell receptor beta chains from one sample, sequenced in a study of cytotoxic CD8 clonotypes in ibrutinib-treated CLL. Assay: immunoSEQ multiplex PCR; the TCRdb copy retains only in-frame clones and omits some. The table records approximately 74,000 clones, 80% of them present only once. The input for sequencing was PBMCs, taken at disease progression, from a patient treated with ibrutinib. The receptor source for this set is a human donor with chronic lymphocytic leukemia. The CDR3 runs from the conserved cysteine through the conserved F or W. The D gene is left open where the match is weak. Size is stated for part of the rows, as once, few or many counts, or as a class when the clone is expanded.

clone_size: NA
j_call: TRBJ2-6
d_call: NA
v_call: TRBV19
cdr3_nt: TGTGCCAGTGGTAACCCTGGGGCCAACGTCCTGACTTTC
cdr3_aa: CASGNPGANVLTF

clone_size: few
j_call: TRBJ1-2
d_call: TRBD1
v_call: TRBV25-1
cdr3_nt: TGTGCCAGCCGGGACAGGGGGAGAGGCTACACCTTC
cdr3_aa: CASRDRGRGYTF

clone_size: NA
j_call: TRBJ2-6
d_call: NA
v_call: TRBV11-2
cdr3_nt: TGTGCCAGCAGCCCACGAGGAGGACCGATCTCTGGGGCCAACGTCCTGACTTTC
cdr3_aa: CASSPRGGPISGANVLTF

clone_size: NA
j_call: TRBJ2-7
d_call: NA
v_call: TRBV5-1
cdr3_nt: TGCGCCAGCAGCTTGGAGCAGGGCTTCGAGCAGTACTTC
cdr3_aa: CASSLEQGFEQYF

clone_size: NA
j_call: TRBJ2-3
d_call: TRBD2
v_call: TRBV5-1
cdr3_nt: TGCGCCAGCAGCTTGCGTAGCGGGGATCTCACAGATACGCAGTATTTT
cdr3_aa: CASSLRSGDLTDTQYF

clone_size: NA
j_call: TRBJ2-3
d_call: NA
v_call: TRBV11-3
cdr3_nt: TGTGCCAGCAGCTCCAGACAGAGCACAGATACGCAGTATTTT
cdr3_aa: CASSSRQSTDTQYF

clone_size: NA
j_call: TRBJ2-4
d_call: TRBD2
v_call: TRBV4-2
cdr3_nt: TGTGCCAGCAGCCAAGAGACTAGCGATAAAAACATTCAGTACTTC
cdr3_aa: CASSQETSDKNIQYF

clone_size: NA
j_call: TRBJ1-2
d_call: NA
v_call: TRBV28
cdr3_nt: TGTGCCAGCAGTCCGACAGGCAGTGGCATGCCTGGCTACACCTTC
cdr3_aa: CASSPTGSGMPGYTF

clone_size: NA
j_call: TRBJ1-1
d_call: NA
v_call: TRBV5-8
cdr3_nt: TGTGCCAGCAGCTTGGGTCGGGTGAACACTGAAGCTTTCTTT
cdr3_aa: CASSLGRVNTEAFF

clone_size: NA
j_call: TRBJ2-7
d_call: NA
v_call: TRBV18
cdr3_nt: TGTGCCAGCTCACCAGGGCCAGGGTCGACCTACGAGCAGTACTTC
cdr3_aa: CASSPGPGSTYEQYF

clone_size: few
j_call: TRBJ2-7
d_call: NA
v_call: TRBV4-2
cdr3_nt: TGTGCCAGCAGCCAAGATCTCGGGAGCGCCTACGAGCAGTACTTC
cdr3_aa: CASSQDLGSAYEQYF

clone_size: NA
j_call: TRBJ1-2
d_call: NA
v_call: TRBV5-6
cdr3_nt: TGTGCCAGCAACTTAGGGGCCATCTATGGCTACACCTTC
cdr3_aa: CASNLGAIYGYTF

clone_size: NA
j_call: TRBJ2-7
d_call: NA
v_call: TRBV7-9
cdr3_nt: TGTGCCAGCAGCTTAATGGCAGTCAGGGGTAATTCCTACGAGCAGTACTTC
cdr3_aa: CASSLMAVRGNSYEQYF

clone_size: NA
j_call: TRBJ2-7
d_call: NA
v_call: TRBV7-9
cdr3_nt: TGTGCCGGAAAAGGAGGGGAAGCCTACGAGCAGTACTTC
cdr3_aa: CAGKGGEAYEQYF

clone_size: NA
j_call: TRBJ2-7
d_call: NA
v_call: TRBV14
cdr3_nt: TGTGCCAGCAGCCAACTTTTCCGTGAAAGCTCCTACGAGCAGTACTTC
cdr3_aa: CASSQLFRESSYEQYF

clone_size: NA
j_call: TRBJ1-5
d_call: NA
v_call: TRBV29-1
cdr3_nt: TGCAGCGTTGAATGGGGGATCAATCAGCCCCAGCATTTT
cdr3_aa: CSVEWGINQPQHF

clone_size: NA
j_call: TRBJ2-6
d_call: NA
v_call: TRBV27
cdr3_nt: TGTGCCAACCTGGACGACTCTGGGGCCAACGTCCTGACTTTC
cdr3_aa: CANLDDSGANVLTF

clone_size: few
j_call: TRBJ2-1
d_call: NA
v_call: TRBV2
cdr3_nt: TGTGCCACCAAAGGCGGGGACCGCAATGAGCAGTTCTTC
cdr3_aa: CATKGGDRNEQFF

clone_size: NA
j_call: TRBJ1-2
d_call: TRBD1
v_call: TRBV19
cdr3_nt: TGTGCCAGTAGTCCCGGGACAGAGCCTTTCTATGGCTACACCTTC
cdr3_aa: CASSPGTEPFYGYTF

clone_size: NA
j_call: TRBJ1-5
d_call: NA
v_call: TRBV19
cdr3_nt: TGTGCCAGTAGTATTTGGGGGGGCAATCAGCCCCAGCATTTT
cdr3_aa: CASSIWGGNQPQHF

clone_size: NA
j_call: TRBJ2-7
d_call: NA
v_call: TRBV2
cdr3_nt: TGTGCCAGCAGTCCCGAACTACTAGCAGCTTACGAGCAGTACTTC
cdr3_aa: CASSPELLAAYEQYF

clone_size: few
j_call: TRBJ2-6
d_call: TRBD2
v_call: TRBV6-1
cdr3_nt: TGTGCCAGCAGCGGGAGGGGCTCTGGGGCCAACGTCCTGACTTTC
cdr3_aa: CASSGRGSGANVLTF

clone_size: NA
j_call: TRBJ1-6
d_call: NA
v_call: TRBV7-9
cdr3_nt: TGTGCCAGCAGCTTAGGTGATAGTTCACCCCTCCACTTT
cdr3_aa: CASSLGDSSPLHF